This T cell receptor beta chain was obtained from a study of shared clonotypes between healthy human individuals. With regard to this clone: Its antigen is unknown.

Overall study findings and caveats: Among a few donors, about 4.6% of naive CD4 clonotypes were found in common.

Healthy adults negative for HIV, lacking recent acute infections or vaccinations, served as donors. Germline-derived CDR1 and CDR2 are MNHEY and SMNVEV (reference sequence). Trimming took off 2 bases at V and 5 bases at J, with 10 bases between the two ends. This CDR3 comprises 14 residues. Each replicate PCR on the sorted subsets used 200 to 250 ng DNA (roughly 30,000 T cell genomes). The assay was immunoSEQ multiplex PCR, and TCRdb's table has in-frame clones only and misses some. The table has about 710,000 clones, around 73% seen once. The chain links TRBV27 to TRBJ1-5; D is possibly TRBD1 (5 bases). Sequences were obtained from memory CD4+ T cells sorted from blood. Subset defined: CD45RA-negative fraction. The source of this sequence is a woman in her 30s in good health. The CDR3 spells CASSLGAGDQPQHF. CDR3 nucleotides: TGTGCCAGCAGTTTAGGGGCGGGTGATCAGCCCCAGCATTTT.